What follows are 4 T cell receptor beta chains derived from one specimen sequenced in a study of shared clonotypes between healthy human individuals. Produced via immunoSEQ multiplex PCR; TCRdb's table is partial and in-frame only. This table holds about 2,100,000 clones, about 93% found once. Only CD45RO-negative cells positively selected for CCR7 counted as naive CD8 cells, so terminally differentiated effector memory CD45RA+ cells were excluded. The specimen sequenced was naive CD8+ T cells from PBMCs. These receptors were obtained from a man between 18 and 35 years old in good health. Some clones in this sample may be carry-over from other donors' samples.

V is TRBV15 and J is TRBJ2-1; D not resolved. Trimming pared 0 bases from V and 8 bases from J, leaving 8 bases between. The CDR3 sequence is 13 residues long. Germline CDR1 and CDR2: LNHNV and YYDKDF (reference sequence). CDR3 sequence (DNA): TGTGCCACCAGCAGAGAGAGGAACCATGAGCAGTTCTTC. It is translated as CATSRERNHEQFF.

About this clone itself: This same CDR3 is encoded by further DNA sequences in the sample. The chain uses TRBV13 and TRBJ2-7, with 7 bases identical to TRBD2. V dropped 5 bases and J dropped 3; count of bases not matched to a gene: 10. Looked up from germline, CDR1 is PRHDT and CDR2 is FYEKMQ (reference sequence). There are 15 residues in the CDR3. The CDR3 protein is CASSPGLAGVYEQYF. CDR3 coding DNA: TGTGCCAGCAGCCCCGGACTCGCGGGAGTCTACGAGCAGTACTTC. The variable domain in full, with the rest retrieved from reference TRBV13 and TRBJ2-7, is AAGVIQSPRHLIKEKRETATLKCYPIPRHDTVYWYQQGPGQDPQFLISFYEKMQSDKGSIPDRFSAQQFSDYHSELNMSSLELGDSALYFCASSPGLAGVYEQYFGPGTRLTVT.

V usage is TRBV28 and J usage is TRBJ2-2; TRBD2 matches 10 bases. V dropped 6 bases and J dropped 6; count of bases not matched to a gene: 19. The CDR3 length is 19 residues. From germline, CDR1 is MDHEN and CDR2 SYDVKM. For the CDR3, the DNA is TGTGCCAGCAGGAACCGGGGGCTAGCGGGAGTAAGGTTCCCCGGGGAGCTGTTTTTT. Amino acid sequence: CASRNRGLAGVRFPGELFF.

The chain recombines TRBV2 with TRBJ2-3; 8 bases are a match to TRBD2. Trimming removed 2 bases from V and 0 bases from J; junction bases left unmatched: 1. Germline lookup yields CDR1 SNHLY and CDR2 FYNNEI. The CDR3 extends over 15 amino acids. The CDR3 loop reads CASSERTSSTDTQYF. The CDR3 nucleotides are TGTGCCAGCAGTGAACGGACTAGCAGCACAGATACGCAGTATTTT.